Detailed here is one T cell receptor beta chain. What it recognizes is unknown. In the PCR, 60 Vbeta and 13 Jbeta primers were used. Measured with immunoSEQ multiplex PCR; TCRdb has only the in-frame clones, and not every one. Among roughly 80,000 clones, 81% were seen once, and the ten largest hold around 2%. CDR3 length: 14 residues. V lost 2 bases, J lost 3 bases, and 3 bases stayed unmatched. Looked up from germline, CDR1 is MGHRA and CDR2 is YSYEKL. Among the donors, all were healthy bone marrow donors. The source of the sample is a study of cytomegalovirus exposure and HLA in healthy donors. General observations from the study: There were some V segments, including TRBV6-2 and TRBV6-3, excluded as indistinguishable.

The chain combines TRBV4-1 with TRBJ2-7; TRBD1 matches at 8 bases. The TCR originated in a woman in her twenties or thirties in good health and CMV-seronegative. Sequenced sample: PBMCs. In DNA, the CDR3 is TGCGCCAGCAGCCAACCCGGACAGGGCTACGAGCAGTACTTC. This codes for CASSQPGQGYEQYF.